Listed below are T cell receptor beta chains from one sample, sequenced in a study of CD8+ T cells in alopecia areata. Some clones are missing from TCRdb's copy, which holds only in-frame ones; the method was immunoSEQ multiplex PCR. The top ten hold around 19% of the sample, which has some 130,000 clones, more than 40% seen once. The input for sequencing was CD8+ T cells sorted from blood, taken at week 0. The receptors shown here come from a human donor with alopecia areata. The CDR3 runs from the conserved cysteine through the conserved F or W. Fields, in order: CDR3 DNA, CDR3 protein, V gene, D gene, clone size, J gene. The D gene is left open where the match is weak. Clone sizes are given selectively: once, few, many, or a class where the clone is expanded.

TGTGCCACCAGCATAGGCGGGGAAGGGAACAATGAGCAGTTCTTC	CATSIGGEGNNEQFF	TRBV15	NA	NA	TRBJ2-1
TGTGCCAGCAGTTTATGGGGCTCCGGGACAGGGTCGAACACCGGGGAGCTGTTTTTT	CASSLWGSGTGSNTGELFF	TRBV27	TRBD1	NA	TRBJ2-2
TGTGCCAGCAGTAAATCGGGCCGGGGACAGGGTTGGACTGAAGCTTTCTTT	CASSKSGRGQGWTEAFF	TRBV7-9	TRBD1	NA	TRBJ1-1
TGCAGCGTGCCCCGGGACAGCAAGATTAACTATGGCTACACCTTC	CSVPRDSKINYGYTF	TRBV29-1	TRBD1	NA	TRBJ1-2
TGTGCCAGCAGCCAAGAACGACAGGGCAGTTCACCCCTCCACTTT	CASSQERQGSSPLHF	TRBV4-2	TRBD1	once	TRBJ1-6
TGTGCCAGCAGCTTGCCCCGTATAGGGCGGACCGGGGAGCTGTTTTTT	CASSLPRIGRTGELFF	TRBV7-2	NA	NA	TRBJ2-2
TGTGCCAGCAGCGGACCGGGACAGGACTACGAGCAGTACTTC	CASSGPGQDYEQYF	TRBV5-6	TRBD1	few	TRBJ2-7
TGCAGCGTTGAATCCCCCCCGACAGGGACGAATGAGCAGTTCTTC	CSVESPPTGTNEQFF	TRBV29-1	TRBD1	NA	TRBJ2-1
TGTGCTAGTAGCTCGCCGACAGGGGGCTTCAGCACCGGGGAGCTGTTTTTT	CASSSPTGGFSTGELFF	TRBV12-5	TRBD1	NA	TRBJ2-2
TGTGCCAGCAGCGACCTTGGGCCTGGGGCCAACGTCCTGACTTTC	CASSDLGPGANVLTF	TRBV7-9	NA	NA	TRBJ2-6
TGCGCCAGCAATTTCGGGGATCGGGGGAATGAGCAGTTCTTC	CASNFGDRGNEQFF	TRBV4-1	NA	few	TRBJ2-1
TGCAGCGTTTCGGCGAACACTGAAGCTTTCTTT	CSVSANTEAFF	TRBV29-1	NA	NA	TRBJ1-1
TGCAGCGGAGAGAGTGGAAACACCATATATTTT	CSGESGNTIYF	TRBV29-1	NA	NA	TRBJ1-3
TGTGCCAGTAGTATCGGCAGGGTTGATACTGAAGCTTTCTTT	CASSIGRVDTEAFF	TRBV19	NA	few	TRBJ1-1
TGTGCCAGCTCTATTGAAGGACGGACCTACGAGCAGTACTTC	CASSIEGRTYEQYF	TRBV2	NA	NA	TRBJ2-7